What follows describes a single T cell receptor beta chain. This entry belongs to a study of blood T cell repertoires in COVID-19. This table comes from immunoSEQ multiplex PCR, and its TCRdb copy is limited to in-frame clones, with some not included. The sample records about 230,000 clones, roughly 83% being singletons. The V gene's germline CDR1 is SGDLS and CDR2 YYNGEE. V dropped 3 bases and J dropped 8; count of bases not matched to a gene: 8. CDR3 length equals 15 residues. The chain recombines TRBV9 with TRBJ2-1, with TRBD2 identical over 10 bases. What was sequenced was peripheral blood. The origin of this receptor is a man aged 40-49 years with acute or convalescent COVID-19. CDR3: CASSATSGASDEQFF. DNA of the CDR3: TGTGCCAGCAGCGCCACTAGCGGGGCCTCCGATGAGCAGTTCTTC.